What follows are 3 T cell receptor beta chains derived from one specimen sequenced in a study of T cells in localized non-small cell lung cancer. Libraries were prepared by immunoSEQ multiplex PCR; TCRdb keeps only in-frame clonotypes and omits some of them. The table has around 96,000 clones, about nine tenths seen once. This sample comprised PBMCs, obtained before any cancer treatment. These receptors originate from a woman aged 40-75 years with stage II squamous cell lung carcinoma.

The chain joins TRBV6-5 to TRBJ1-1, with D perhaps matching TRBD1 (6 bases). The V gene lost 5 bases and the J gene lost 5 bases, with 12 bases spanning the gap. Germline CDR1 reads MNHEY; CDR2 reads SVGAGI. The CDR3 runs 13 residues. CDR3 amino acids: CASSAQGGTEAFF. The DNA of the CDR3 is TGTGCCAGCAGTGCACAGGGAGGGACTGAAGCTTTCTTT.

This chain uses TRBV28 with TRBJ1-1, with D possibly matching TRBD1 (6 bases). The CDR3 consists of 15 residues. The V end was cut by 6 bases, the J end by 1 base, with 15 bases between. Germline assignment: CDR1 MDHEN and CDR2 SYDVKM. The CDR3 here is CASRPGQRRNTEAFF. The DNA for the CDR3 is TGTGCCAGCAGGCCCGGACAGAGGAGGAACACTGAAGCTTTCTTT.

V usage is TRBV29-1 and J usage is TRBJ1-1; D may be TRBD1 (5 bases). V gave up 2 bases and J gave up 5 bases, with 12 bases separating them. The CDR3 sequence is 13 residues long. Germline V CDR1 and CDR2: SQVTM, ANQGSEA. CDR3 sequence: CSVEIRAGTEAFF. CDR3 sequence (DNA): TGCAGCGTTGAAATAAGGGCAGGGACTGAAGCTTTCTTT.